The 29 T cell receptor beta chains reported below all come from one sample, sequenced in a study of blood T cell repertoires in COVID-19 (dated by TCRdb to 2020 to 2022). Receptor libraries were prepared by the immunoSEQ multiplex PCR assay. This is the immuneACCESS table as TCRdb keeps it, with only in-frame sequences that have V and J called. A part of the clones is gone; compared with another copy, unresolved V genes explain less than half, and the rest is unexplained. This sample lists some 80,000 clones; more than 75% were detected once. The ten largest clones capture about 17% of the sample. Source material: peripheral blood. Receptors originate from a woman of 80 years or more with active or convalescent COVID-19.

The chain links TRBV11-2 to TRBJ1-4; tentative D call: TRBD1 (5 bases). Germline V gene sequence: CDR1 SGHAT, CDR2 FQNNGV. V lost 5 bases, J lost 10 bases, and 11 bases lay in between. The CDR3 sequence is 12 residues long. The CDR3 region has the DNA TGTGCCAGCAGCCTCGCCGGGGGAAAACTGTTTTTT. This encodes CASSLAGGKLFF.

The CDR3 DNA sequence: TGTGCCAGCTCACCGGGGGGTGTGGGCTATGGCTACACCTTC. This translates into CASSPGGVGYGYTF. The chain recombines TRBV18 with TRBJ1-2, with D possibly matching TRBD1 (5 bases). Trimming removed 3 bases at V and 4 bases at J, with 12 bases between. CDR1 and CDR2 from the germline V gene are KGHSH and LQKENI. This CDR3 contains 14 residues.

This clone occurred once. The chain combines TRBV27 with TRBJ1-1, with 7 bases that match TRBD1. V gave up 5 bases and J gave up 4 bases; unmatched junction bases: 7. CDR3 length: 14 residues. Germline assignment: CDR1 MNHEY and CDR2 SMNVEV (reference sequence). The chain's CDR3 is CASSLEGAGTEAFF. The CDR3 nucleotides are TGTGCCAGCAGTCTGGAGGGGGCGGGCACTGAAGCTTTCTTT.

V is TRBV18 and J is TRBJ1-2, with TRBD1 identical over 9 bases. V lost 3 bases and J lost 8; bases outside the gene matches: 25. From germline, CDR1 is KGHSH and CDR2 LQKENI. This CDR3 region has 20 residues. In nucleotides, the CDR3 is TGTGCCAGCTCACCCCCCTGGACAGGGGCGGGTGAGAGGGTTCGTCGGGGCTACACCTTC. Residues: CASSPPWTGAGERVRRGYTF.

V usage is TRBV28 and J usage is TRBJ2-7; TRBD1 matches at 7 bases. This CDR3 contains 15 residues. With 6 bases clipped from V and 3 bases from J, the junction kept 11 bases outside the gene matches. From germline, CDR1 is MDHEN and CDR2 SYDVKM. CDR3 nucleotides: TGTGCCAGCAGCTATCAGACAGGGCTAGGCTACGAGCAGTACTTC. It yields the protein CASSYQTGLGYEQYF.

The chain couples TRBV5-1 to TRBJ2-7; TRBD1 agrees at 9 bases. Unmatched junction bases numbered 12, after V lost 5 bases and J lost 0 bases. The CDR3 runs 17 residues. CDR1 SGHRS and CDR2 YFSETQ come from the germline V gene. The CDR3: CASRPGQGRSSSYEQYF. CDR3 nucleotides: TGCGCCAGCAGACCGGGACAGGGTAGGTCCAGCTCCTACGAGCAGTACTTC.

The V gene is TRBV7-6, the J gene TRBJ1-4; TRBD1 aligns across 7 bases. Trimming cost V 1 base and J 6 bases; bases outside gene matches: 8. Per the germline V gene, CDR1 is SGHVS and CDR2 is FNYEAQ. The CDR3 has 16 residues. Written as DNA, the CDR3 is TGTGCCAGCAGCTTAGTTAGACAGGGTCTGGATGAAAAACTGTTTTTT. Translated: CASSLVRQGLDEKLFF.

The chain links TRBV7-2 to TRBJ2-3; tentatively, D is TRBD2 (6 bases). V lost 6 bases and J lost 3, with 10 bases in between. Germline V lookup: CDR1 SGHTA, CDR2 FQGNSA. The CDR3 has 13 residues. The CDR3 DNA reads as TGTGCCAGCAGGCGGGGAGCGACAGATACGCAGTATTTT. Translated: CASRRGATDTQYF. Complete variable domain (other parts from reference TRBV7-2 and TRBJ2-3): GAGVSQSPSNKVTEKGKDVELRCDPISGHTALYWYRQSLGQGLEFLIYFQGNSAPDKSGLPSDRFSAERTGGSVSTLTIQRTQQEDSAVYLCASRRGATDTQYFGPGTRLTVL.

CDR3 nucleotides: TGTGCCAGTAGTGAGACCGGGGAGCTGTTTTTT. Amino acids: CASSETGELFF. The gene calls are TRBV19 and TRBJ2-2, with D unresolved. The CDR3 is 11 residues long. Trimming removed 5 bases from V and 5 bases from J, with 3 bases in between. Germline loops: CDR1 LNHDA, CDR2 SQIVND (reference sequence).

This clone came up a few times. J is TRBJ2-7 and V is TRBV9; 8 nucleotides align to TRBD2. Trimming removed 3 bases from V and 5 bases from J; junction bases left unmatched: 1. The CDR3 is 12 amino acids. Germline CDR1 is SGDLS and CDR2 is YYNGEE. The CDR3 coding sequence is TGTGCCAGCAGCGACGGGGGGGACGAGCAGTACTTC. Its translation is CASSDGGDEQYF.

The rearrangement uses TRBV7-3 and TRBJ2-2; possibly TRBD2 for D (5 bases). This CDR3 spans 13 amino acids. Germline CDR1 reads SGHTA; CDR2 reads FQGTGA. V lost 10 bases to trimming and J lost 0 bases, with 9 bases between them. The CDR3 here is CATQEANTGELFF. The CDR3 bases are TGTGCCACTCAGGAGGCGAACACCGGGGAGCTGTTTTTT.

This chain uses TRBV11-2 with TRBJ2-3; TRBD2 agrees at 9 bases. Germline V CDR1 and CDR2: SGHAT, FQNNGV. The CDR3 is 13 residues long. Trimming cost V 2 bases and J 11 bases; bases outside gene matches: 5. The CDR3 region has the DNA TGTGCCAGCAGCTTACTAGCGGGGATCAAGCAGTATTTT. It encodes CASSLLAGIKQYF.

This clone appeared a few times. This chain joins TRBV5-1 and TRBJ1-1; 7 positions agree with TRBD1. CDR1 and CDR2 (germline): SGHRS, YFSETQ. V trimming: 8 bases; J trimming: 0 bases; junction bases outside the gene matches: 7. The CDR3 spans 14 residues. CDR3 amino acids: CASRTGAMNTEAFF. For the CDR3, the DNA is TGCGCCAGTCGGACAGGCGCCATGAACACTGAAGCTTTCTTT. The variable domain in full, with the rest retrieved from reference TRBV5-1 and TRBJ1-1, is KAGVTQTPRYLIKTRGQQVTLSCSPISGHRSVSWYQQTPGQGLQFLFEYFSETQRNKGNFPGRFSGRQFSNSRSEMNVSTLELGDSALYLCASRTGAMNTEAFFGQGTRLTVV.

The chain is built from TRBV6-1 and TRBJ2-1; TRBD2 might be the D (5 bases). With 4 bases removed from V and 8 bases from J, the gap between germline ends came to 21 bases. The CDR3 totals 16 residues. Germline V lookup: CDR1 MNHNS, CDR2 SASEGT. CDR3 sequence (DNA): TGTGCCAGCAGTGGGCTCGGGGAGATTTCGTACGATGAGCAGTTCTTC. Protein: CASSGLGEISYDEQFF.

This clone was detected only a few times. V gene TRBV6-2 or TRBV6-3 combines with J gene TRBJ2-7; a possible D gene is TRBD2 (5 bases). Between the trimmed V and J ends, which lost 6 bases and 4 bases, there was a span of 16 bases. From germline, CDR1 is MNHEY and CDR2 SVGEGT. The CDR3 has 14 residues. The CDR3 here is CASSKRARAYEQYF. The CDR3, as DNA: TGTGCCAGCAGCAAACGAGCGAGGGCTTACGAGCAGTACTTC.

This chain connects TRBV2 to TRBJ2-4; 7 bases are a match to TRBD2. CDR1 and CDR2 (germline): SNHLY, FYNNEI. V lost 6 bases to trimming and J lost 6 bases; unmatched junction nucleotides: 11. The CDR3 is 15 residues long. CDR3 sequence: CASSLGRGSGNIQYF. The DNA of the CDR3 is TGTGCCAGCAGCCTAGGGAGGGGAAGCGGAAACATTCAGTACTTC.

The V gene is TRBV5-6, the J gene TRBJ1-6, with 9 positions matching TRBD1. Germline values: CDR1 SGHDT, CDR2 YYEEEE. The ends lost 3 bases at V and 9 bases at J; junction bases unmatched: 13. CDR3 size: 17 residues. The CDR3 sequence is CASSSASSGQGSSPLHF. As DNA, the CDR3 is TGTGCCAGCAGCTCCGCGTCCTCGGGACAGGGATCTTCACCCCTCCACTTT.

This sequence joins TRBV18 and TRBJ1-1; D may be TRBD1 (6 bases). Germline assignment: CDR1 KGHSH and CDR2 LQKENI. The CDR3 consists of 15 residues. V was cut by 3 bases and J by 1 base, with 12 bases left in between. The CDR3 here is CASSPGFRGNTEAFF. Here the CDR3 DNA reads TGTGCCAGCTCACCTGGATTCAGGGGGAACACTGAAGCTTTCTTT.

In DNA, the CDR3 is TGTGCCAGCAGTGAGGGGGGGGCTGAAGCTTTCTTT. This translates into CASSEGGAEAFF. The V and J genes are TRBV2 and TRBJ1-1, with a tentative D call TRBD1 (5 bases). Germline loops: CDR1 SNHLY, CDR2 FYNNEI. With 3 bases removed from V and 6 bases from J, the gap between germline ends came to 8 bases. This CDR3 is 12 amino acids long. Based on the CDR3 plus reference TRBV2 and TRBJ1-1, the full variable domain is EPEVTQTPSHQVTQMGQEVILRCVPISNHLYFYWYRQILGQKVEFLVSFYNNEISEKSEIFDDQFSVERPDGSNFTLKIRSTKLEDSAMYFCASSEGGAEAFFGQGTRLTVV.

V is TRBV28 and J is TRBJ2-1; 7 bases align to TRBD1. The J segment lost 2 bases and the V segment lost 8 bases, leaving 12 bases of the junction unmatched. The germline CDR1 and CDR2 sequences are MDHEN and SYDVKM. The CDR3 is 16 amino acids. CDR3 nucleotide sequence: TGTGCCAGCGAGGGGGCTCGGGACGTAACCTACAATGAGCAGTTCTTC. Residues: CASEGARDVTYNEQFF.

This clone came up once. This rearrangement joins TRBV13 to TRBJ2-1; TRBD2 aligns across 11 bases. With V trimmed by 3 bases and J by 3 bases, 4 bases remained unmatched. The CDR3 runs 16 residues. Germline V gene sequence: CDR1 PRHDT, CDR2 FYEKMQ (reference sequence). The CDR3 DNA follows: TGTGCCAGCAGCTTGATGCTAGCGGGAGGCTACAATGAGCAGTTCTTC. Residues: CASSLMLAGGYNEQFF.

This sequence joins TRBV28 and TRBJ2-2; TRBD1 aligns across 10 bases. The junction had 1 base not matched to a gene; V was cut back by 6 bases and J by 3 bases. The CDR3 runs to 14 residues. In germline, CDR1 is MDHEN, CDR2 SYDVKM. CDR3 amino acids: CASRGTGDTGELFF. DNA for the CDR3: TGTGCCAGCAGGGGGACAGGGGACACCGGGGAGCTGTTTTTT.

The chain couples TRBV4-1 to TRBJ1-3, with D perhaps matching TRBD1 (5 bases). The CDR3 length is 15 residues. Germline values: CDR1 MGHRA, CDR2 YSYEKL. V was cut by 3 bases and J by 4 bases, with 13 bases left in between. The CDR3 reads CASSHMTVQGNTIYF. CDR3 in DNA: TGCGCCAGCAGCCATATGACAGTTCAAGGAAACACCATATATTTT.

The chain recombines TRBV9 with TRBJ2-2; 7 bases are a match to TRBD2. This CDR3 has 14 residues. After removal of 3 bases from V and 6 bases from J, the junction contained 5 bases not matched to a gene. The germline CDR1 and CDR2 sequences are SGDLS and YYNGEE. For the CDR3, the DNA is TGTGCCAGCAGCGGGGGAGGGTTTGCCGGGGAGCTGTTTTTT. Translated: CASSGGGFAGELFF.

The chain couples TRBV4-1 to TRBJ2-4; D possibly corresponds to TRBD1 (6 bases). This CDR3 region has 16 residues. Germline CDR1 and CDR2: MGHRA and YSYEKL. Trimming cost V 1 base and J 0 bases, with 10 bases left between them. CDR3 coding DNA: TGCGCCAGCAGCCAAGGCACAGGGCCAGCCAAAAACATTCAGTACTTC. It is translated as CASSQGTGPAKNIQYF.

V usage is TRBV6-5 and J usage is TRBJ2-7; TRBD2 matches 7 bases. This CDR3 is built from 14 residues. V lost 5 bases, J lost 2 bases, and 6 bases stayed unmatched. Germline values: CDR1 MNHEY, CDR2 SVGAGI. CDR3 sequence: CASSRGLETYEQYF. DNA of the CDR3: TGTGCCAGCAGTCGAGGACTAGAGACCTACGAGCAGTACTTC.

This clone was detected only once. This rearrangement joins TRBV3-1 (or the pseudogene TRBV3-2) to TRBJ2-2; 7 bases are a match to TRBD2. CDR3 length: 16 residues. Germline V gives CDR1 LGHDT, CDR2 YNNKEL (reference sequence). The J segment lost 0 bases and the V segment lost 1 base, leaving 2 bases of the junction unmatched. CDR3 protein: CASSQGSGANTGELFF. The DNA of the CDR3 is TGTGCCAGCAGCCAAGGCAGCGGGGCGAACACCGGGGAGCTGTTTTTT.

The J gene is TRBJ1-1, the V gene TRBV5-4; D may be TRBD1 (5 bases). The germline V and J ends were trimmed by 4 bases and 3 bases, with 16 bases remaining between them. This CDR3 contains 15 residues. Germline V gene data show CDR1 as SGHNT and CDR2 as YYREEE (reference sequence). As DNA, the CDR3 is TGTGCCAGCAGCCGGGGACTGGGGGGAGACACTGAAGCTTTCTTT. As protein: CASSRGLGGDTEAFF.

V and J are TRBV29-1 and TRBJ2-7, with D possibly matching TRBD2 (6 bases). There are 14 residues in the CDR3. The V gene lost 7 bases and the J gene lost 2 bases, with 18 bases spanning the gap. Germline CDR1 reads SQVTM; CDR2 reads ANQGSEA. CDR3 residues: CSAGPLAGTYEQYF. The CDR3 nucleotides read TGCAGCGCCGGACCCCTGGCGGGAACCTACGAGCAGTACTTC.